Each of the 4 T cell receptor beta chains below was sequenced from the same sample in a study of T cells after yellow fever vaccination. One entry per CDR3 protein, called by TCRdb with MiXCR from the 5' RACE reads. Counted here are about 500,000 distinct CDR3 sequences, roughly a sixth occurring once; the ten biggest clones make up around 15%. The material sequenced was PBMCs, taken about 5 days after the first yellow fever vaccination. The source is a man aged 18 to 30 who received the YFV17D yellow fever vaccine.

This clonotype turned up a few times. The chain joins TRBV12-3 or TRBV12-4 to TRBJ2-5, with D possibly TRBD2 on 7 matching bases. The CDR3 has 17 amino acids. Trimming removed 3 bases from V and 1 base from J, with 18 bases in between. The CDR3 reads CASSFGFEGGLQETQYF. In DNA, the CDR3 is TGTGCCAGCAGTTTCGGTTTTGAGGGGGGGCTCCAAGAGACCCAGTACTTC.

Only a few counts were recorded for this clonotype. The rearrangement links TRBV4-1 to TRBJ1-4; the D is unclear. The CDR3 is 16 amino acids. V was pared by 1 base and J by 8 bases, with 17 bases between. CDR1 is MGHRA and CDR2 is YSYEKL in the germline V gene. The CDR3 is CASSQVVWQEGEKLFF. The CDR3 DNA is TGCGCCAGCAGCCAAGTAGTTTGGCAGGAGGGAGAAAAACTGTTTTTT.

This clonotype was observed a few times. The CDR3 here is CASSLDPGTHTDTQYF. The DNA for the CDR3 is TGTGCCAGCAGCTTAGATCCCGGGACCCACACAGATACGCAGTATTTT. The chain uses TRBV7-9 and TRBJ2-3; TRBD1 or TRBD2 may be the D gene (5 bases each). Trimming stripped 1 base from V and 2 bases from J, with 13 bases between. The V gene's germline CDR1 is SEHNR and CDR2 FQNEAQ (reference sequence). The CDR3 runs 16 residues.

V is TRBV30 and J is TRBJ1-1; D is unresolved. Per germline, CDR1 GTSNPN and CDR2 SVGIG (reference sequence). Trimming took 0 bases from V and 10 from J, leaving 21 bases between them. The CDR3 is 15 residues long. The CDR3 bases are TGTGCCTGGAGTGTAAATTCACCGGGGTACGGTGCAGCTTTCTTT. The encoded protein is CAWSVNSPGYGAAFF.